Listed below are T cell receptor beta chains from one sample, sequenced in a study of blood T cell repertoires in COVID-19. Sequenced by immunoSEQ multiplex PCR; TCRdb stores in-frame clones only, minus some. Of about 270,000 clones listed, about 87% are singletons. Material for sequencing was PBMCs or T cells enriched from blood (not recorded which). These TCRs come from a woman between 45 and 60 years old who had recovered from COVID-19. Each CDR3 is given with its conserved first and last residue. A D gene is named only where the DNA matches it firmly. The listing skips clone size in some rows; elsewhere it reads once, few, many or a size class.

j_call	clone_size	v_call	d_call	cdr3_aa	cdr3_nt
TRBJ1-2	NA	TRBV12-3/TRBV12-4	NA	CASTERGSGYTF	TGTGCCAGCACCGAAAGGGGCAGTGGCTACACCTTC
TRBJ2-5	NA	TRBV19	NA	CASSIGRGDAETQYF	TGTGCCAGTAGTATTGGCAGGGGGGACGCGGAGACCCAGTACTTC
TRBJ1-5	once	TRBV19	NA	CASSIEKGVSNQPQHF	TGTGCCAGTAGTATAGAAAAGGGGGTAAGCAATCAGCCCCAGCATTTT
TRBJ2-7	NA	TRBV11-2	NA	CASSSPGGEQYF	TGTGCCAGCAGCTCGCCCGGGGGCGAGCAGTACTTC
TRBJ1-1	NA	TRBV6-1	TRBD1	CASSVWTGGQPDTEAFF	TGTGCCAGCAGTGTATGGACAGGGGGACAGCCCGACACTGAAGCTTTCTTT
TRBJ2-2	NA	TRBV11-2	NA	CASSLQGSTGELFF	TGTGCCAGCAGCTTACAGGGAAGCACCGGGGAGCTGTTTTTT
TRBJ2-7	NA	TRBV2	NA	CASAMSASYEQYF	TGTGCCAGCGCCATGAGTGCCTCCTACGAGCAGTACTTC
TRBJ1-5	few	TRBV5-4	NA	CASSLAGDQPQHF	TGTGCCAGCAGCTTGGCCGGGGATCAGCCCCAGCATTTT
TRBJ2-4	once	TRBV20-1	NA	CSASHRAGKNIQYF	TGCAGTGCTAGTCACAGGGCAGGCAAAAACATTCAGTACTTC
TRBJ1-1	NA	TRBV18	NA	CASSPPSPMNTEAFF	TGTGCCAGCTCACCACCGAGCCCTATGAACACTGAAGCTTTCTTT
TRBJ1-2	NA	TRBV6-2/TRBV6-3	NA	CASSRTGSYGYTF	TGTGCCAGCAGTAGAACCGGGAGCTATGGCTACACCTTC
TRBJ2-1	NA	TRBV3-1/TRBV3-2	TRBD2	CASSQGLAGDNEQFF	TGTGCCAGCAGCCAGGGACTAGCGGGGGACAATGAGCAGTTCTTC
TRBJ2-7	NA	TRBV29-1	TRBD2	CSVAVGGIEQYF	TGCAGCGTGGCCGTGGGGGGGATCGAGCAGTACTTC
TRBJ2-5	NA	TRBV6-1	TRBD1	CASSVTGAGKGETQYF	TGTGCCAGCAGTGTTACAGGGGCCGGTAAAGGAGAGACCCAGTACTTC
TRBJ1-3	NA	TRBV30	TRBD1	CAWSPGTGVGNTIYF	TGTGCCTGGAGCCCAGGGACAGGGGTTGGAAACACCATATATTTT
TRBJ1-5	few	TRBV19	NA	CASTGGTYSNQPQHF	TGTGCCAGTACGGGGGGGACATATAGCAATCAGCCCCAGCATTTT
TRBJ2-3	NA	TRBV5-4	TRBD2	CASSLASGSSDTQYF	TGTGCCAGCAGCTTAGCTAGCGGGAGCTCAGATACGCAGTATTTT
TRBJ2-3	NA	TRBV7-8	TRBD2	CASSSGLAGGGADTQYF	TGTGCCAGCAGCTCCGGACTAGCGGGAGGTGGGGCAGATACGCAGTATTTT
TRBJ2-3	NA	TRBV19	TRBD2	CASSTGRALADTQYF	TGTGCCAGTAGTACCGGGAGGGCTTTGGCAGATACGCAGTATTTT
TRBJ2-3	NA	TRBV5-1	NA	CASSFFADTQYF	TGCGCCAGCAGCTTCTTCGCAGATACGCAGTATTTT
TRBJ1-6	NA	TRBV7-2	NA	CASSPTTGPYNSPLHF	TGTGCCAGCAGCCCGACCACAGGGCCCTATAATTCACCCCTCCACTTT
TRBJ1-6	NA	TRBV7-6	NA	CASSLSGDNSPLHF	TGTGCCAGCAGCTTATCCGGTGATAATTCACCCCTCCACTTT
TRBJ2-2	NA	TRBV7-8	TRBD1	CAIARDRGRLAYLTGELFF	TGTGCCATCGCCAGGGACAGGGGACGACTAGCTTATTTGACCGGGGAGCTGTTTTTT
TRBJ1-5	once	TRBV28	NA	CASTGGEPQHF	TGTGCCAGCACCGGGGGAGAGCCCCAGCATTTT
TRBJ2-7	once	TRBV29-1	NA	CSVTVLARSPGGDEQYF	TGCAGCGTGACGGTCTTAGCAAGGTCGCCGGGGGGCGACGAGCAGTACTTC
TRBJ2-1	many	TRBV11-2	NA	CASSSYRDEQFF	TGTGCCAGCAGCTCCTACAGGGATGAGCAGTTCTTC
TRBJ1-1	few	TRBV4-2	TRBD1	CASSQDSWDRVRNTEAFF	TGTGCCAGCAGCCAAGATAGTTGGGACAGGGTTCGGAACACTGAAGCTTTCTTT
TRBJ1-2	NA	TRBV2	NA	CASDREGRGYTF	TGTGCCAGCGATAGAGAGGGTAGGGGCTACACCTTC
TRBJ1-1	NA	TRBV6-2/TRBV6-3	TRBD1	CASSLPLYRGGNTEAFF	TGTGCCAGCAGTTTACCCCTTTACAGGGGAGGGAACACTGAAGCTTTCTTT
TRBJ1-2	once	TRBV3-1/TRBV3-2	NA	CASRKTGTMGYGYTF	TGTGCCAGCAGAAAAACCGGGACTATGGGCTATGGCTACACCTTC
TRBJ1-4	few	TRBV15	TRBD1	CATSRDTGQGGEKLFF	TGTGCCACCAGCAGAGATACAGGACAGGGAGGCGAAAAACTGTTTTTT
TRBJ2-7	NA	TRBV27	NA	CASSLIRGEQYF	TGTGCCAGCAGTTTGATCAGGGGCGAGCAGTACTTC
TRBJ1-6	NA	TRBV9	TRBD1	CASSERIGDSVNSPLHF	TGTGCCAGCAGCGAGAGGATTGGGGACAGCGTCAATTCACCCCTCCACTTT
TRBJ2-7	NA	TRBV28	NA	CASRAGGSYEQYF	TGTGCCAGCCGCGCGGGCGGATCCTACGAGCAGTACTTC
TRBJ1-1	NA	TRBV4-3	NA	CASSQAGRVSTEAFF	TGCGCCAGCAGCCAAGCGGGTCGGGTGAGCACTGAAGCTTTCTTT
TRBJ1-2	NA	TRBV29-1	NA	CSVEGRARDGYTF	TGCAGCGTTGAGGGCAGGGCGCGTGACGGCTACACCTTC
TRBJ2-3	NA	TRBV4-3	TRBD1	CASSQAYPGTVTDTQYF	TGCGCCAGCAGCCAAGCTTATCCCGGGACAGTGACAGATACGCAGTATTTT
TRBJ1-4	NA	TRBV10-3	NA	CAISKNVQGTNEKLFF	TGTGCCATCAGCAAAAACGTCCAGGGGACTAATGAAAAACTGTTTTTT
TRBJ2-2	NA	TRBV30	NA	CAWRGGVVSGTGELFF	TGTGCCTGGAGGGGAGGCGTGGTCTCGGGCACCGGGGAGCTGTTTTTT